The 28 T cell receptor beta chains presented below share a single source sample, sequenced in a study of cytomegalovirus exposure and HLA in healthy donors. Both 60 Vbeta primers and 13 Jbeta primers went into the PCR. TCRdb's copy holds only in-frame clones and misses some; the assay was immunoSEQ multiplex PCR. The table lists some 41,000 clones, around 56% of them singletons. The sequencing input was PBMCs. Receptors originate from a man between 60 and 75 years old in good health and CMV-seronegative.

This CDR3 reads CAWSRTGVMLGQPQHF. The CDR3 DNA is TGTGCCTGGAGTCGGACAGGGGTGATGTTGGGTCAGCCCCAGCATTTT. This chain links TRBV30 with TRBJ1-5; TRBD1 agrees at 9 bases. Germline CDR1 and CDR2: GTSNPN and SVGIG (reference sequence). This CDR3 comprises 16 residues. Unmatched junction bases numbered 11, after V lost 2 bases and J lost 6 bases.

Here the CDR3 DNA reads TGTGCCAGCAGTAGGGACAGGGAGTCAGAGACCCAGTACTTC. Its protein is CASSRDRESETQYF. J is TRBJ2-5 and V is TRBV11-2; TRBD1 matches 9 bases. The J segment lost 4 bases and the V segment lost 6 bases, leaving 6 bases of the junction unmatched. The germline V gene has CDR1 SGHAT and CDR2 FQNNGV. This CDR3 has 14 amino acids.

This chain joins TRBV5-6 and TRBJ2-1, with D perhaps matching TRBD2 (6 bases). The germline CDR1 and CDR2 sequences are SGHDT and YYEEEE. CDR3 length equals 16 residues. Trimming took 0 bases from V and 7 from J, leaving 17 bases between them. The CDR3 DNA reads as TGTGCCAGCAGCTTGGGGAGAGGGAGGATCTTGAATGAGCAGTTCTTC. Translated: CASSLGRGRILNEQFF.

The chain couples TRBV5-1 to TRBJ1-1; D is unclear. Trimming took 4 bases from V and 1 from J, leaving 11 bases between them. Germline values: CDR1 SGHRS, CDR2 YFSETQ. The CDR3 is 14 residues long. The CDR3 DNA sequence: TGCGCCAGCAGCCCTGACGAGGGGAACACTGAAGCTTTCTTT. Protein: CASSPDEGNTEAFF.

The V gene is TRBV28, the J gene TRBJ1-5, with 8 bases aligning to TRBD1. The CDR3 consists of 15 residues. With 7 bases clipped from V and 6 bases from J, the junction kept 11 bases outside the gene matches. Looked up from germline, CDR1 is MDHEN and CDR2 is SYDVKM. This CDR3 is CASKGTGGEGQPQHF. CDR3 bases: TGTGCCAGCAAGGGCACAGGGGGGGAAGGTCAGCCCCAGCATTTT.

This chain connects TRBV2 to TRBJ2-7, with 7 bases that match TRBD2. Unmatched junction bases numbered 11, after V lost 7 bases and J lost 5 bases. The germline CDR1 and CDR2 sequences are SNHLY and FYNNEI. This CDR3 is built from 14 residues. The CDR3 reads CASKYGTTNHEQYF. CDR3 bases: TGTGCCAGCAAGTATGGGACTACAAATCACGAGCAGTACTTC. The full variable domain, with the rest looked up from reference TRBV2 and TRBJ2-7, is EPEVTQTPSHQVTQMGQEVILRCVPISNHLYFYWYRQILGQKVEFLVSFYNNEISEKSEIFDDQFSVERPDGSNFTLKIRSTKLEDSAMYFCASKYGTTNHEQYFGPGTRLTVT.

This clone has a handful of counts. This rearrangement joins TRBV4-2 to TRBJ2-7; TRBD2 agrees at 10 bases. The CDR3 is made up of 18 amino acids. CDR1 LGHNA and CDR2 YNFKEQ come from the germline V gene. Trimming at V came to 0 bases and at J to 4 bases, leaving 12 bases not matched to a gene. CDR3 loop: CASSQERVEREGPYEQYF. The CDR3 DNA reads TGTGCCAGCAGCCAAGAGCGAGTCGAGCGGGAGGGCCCTTACGAGCAGTACTTC.

The chain employs TRBV28 and TRBJ1-2; 7 nucleotides agree with TRBD1. Germline CDR1 and CDR2: MDHEN and SYDVKM. The CDR3 runs 14 residues. V trimming: 5 bases; J trimming: 3 bases; junction bases outside the gene matches: 6. CDR3 nucleotides: TGTGCCAGCAGTCCCCAGACAGGGTACTATGGCTACACCTTC. Its translation is CASSPQTGYYGYTF.

The chain links TRBV7-8 to TRBJ2-5; 10 bases match TRBD2. CDR1 and CDR2 from the germline V gene are SGHVS and FQNEAQ. J gave up 4 bases and V 4 bases, and 12 bases lay outside the gene matches. There are 17 residues in the CDR3. The DNA for the CDR3 is TGTGCCAGCAGCTCAGGTATTAGCGGGAGGCCCGGAGAGACCCAGTACTTC. Its translation: CASSSGISGRPGETQYF.

The chain is built from TRBV2 and TRBJ2-1; D call uncertain. The CDR3 covers 13 residues. Germline V gene data show CDR1 as SNHLY and CDR2 as FYNNEI. V was pared by 2 bases and J by 10 bases, with 12 bases between. CDR3 bases: TGTGCCAGCAGTGAAATGTTAGAATCCGAGCAGTTCTTC. This sequence encodes CASSEMLESEQFF.

The chain employs TRBV5-1 and TRBJ2-7; TRBD2 aligns across 12 bases. Germline trimming cut 3 bases from V and 3 bases from J; bases unmatched to any gene: 1. CDR3 length equals 14 residues. Looked up from germline, CDR1 is SGHRS and CDR2 is YFSETQ. CDR3 in amino acids: CASSSTSGSYEQYF. CDR3 DNA: TGCGCCAGCAGCTCGACTAGCGGGAGCTACGAGCAGTACTTC.

The rearrangement joins TRBV5-1 to TRBJ1-1; the D gene is possibly TRBD1 (6 bases). CDR3 length equals 13 residues. Germline lookup yields CDR1 SGHRS and CDR2 YFSETQ. Trimming left V 3 bases short and J 5 bases short, with 11 bases between. CDR3 sequence reads: CASSWGGDTEAFF. In DNA form, the CDR3 reads TGCGCCAGCAGCTGGGGGGGCGATACTGAAGCTTTCTTT.

The rearrangement links TRBV6-1 to TRBJ1-5, with D possibly TRBD1 on 5 matching bases. The CDR3 totals 14 residues. Trimming took off 5 bases at V and 1 base at J, with 9 bases between the two ends. The V gene's germline CDR1 is MNHNS and CDR2 SASEGT. The CDR3 here is CASSLQVSNQPQHF. For the CDR3, the DNA is TGTGCCAGCAGTCTACAGGTCAGCAATCAGCCCCAGCATTTT.

This clone was observed a few times. V usage is TRBV28 and J usage is TRBJ2-5; 10 nucleotides align to TRBD2. V lost 10 bases to trimming and J lost 5 bases; unmatched junction nucleotides: 7. The germline V gene has CDR1 MDHEN and CDR2 SYDVKM. This CDR3 has 13 residues. The CDR3 reads CATQREGPETQYF. Written as DNA, the CDR3 is TGTGCCACCCAGCGGGAGGGCCCCGAGACCCAGTACTTC.

This rearrangement joins TRBV5-1 to TRBJ1-1; no firm D call. Germline V gene sequence: CDR1 SGHRS, CDR2 YFSETQ. The V end lost 4 bases, the J end lost 0 bases, and 10 bases lay between the germline ends. The length of the CDR3 is 14 residues. CDR3 DNA sequence: TGCGCCAGCAGCAGCACGACACTGAACACTGAAGCTTTCTTT. This sequence encodes CASSSTTLNTEAFF.

CDR3 sequence (DNA): TGTGCCAGCAGCTTGGGTGGTCCCGTCTACGAGCAGTACTTC. As protein: CASSLGGPVYEQYF. V and J are TRBV5-6 and TRBJ2-5; D is undetermined. The J call may be faulty, since TRBJ2-7 better matches the DNA end. Germline lookup yields CDR1 SGHDT and CDR2 YYEEEE. The CDR3 runs to 14 residues.

The rearrangement joins TRBV2 to TRBJ2-5, with D possibly TRBD1 on 6 matching bases. Germline CDR1 reads SNHLY; CDR2 reads FYNNEI. The CDR3 is 14 residues long. V gave up 5 bases and J gave up 0 bases, with 10 bases separating them. CDR3 sequence reads: CASSLQGNQETQYF. The CDR3 nucleotides read TGTGCCAGCAGTCTACAGGGAAACCAAGAGACCCAGTACTTC.

The chain has TRBV9 and TRBJ2-7; 9 bases align to TRBD1. From germline, CDR1 is SGDLS and CDR2 YYNGEE. Unmatched junction bases numbered 10, after V lost 7 bases and J lost 5 bases. The CDR3 is 14 residues long. In DNA form, the CDR3 reads TGTGCCAGCGGTACCGGGACAGGGAGAAACGAGCAGTACTTC. It codes for CASGTGTGRNEQYF.

This chain connects TRBV29-1 to TRBJ1-2; the match to TRBD1 covers 9 bases. CDR1 and CDR2 (germline): SQVTM, ANQGSEA. The CDR3 runs 14 residues. J lost 4 bases, V lost 4 bases, and 7 bases had no gene match. CDR3 bases: TGCAGCGTTGGTACCGGGACAGGGAGCTATGGCTACACCTTC. It codes for CSVGTGTGSYGYTF.

This clone was recorded a few times. The V gene is TRBV10-2, the J gene TRBJ2-1; D remains unclear. Germline CDR1 and CDR2: WSHSY and SAAADI. Trimming took 3 bases from V and 2 from J, leaving 14 bases between them. The CDR3 runs to 16 residues. The CDR3 DNA sequence: TGCGCCAGCAGTGAATCTGGGCTGCCAACCTACAATGAGCAGTTCTTC. Translation gives CASSESGLPTYNEQFF.

This clone was recorded a few times. The CDR3 is CASSLGSGRNEQFF. The CDR3 region has the DNA TGCGCCAGCAGCTTGGGTAGCGGGAGAAATGAGCAGTTCTTC. The V call is TRBV5-1, the J call TRBJ2-1, with 9 bases aligning to TRBD2. V lost 0 bases, J lost 7 bases, and 2 bases stayed unmatched. The germline CDR1 and CDR2 sequences are SGHRS and YFSETQ. This CDR3 spans 14 amino acids.

In its sample, this clone was seen once. The gene calls are TRBV6-4 and TRBJ2-7, with TRBD2 identical over 10 bases. V dropped 5 bases and J dropped 6; count of bases not matched to a gene: 10. CDR1 is MRHNA, CDR2 SNTAGT, per germline. CDR3 length: 15 residues. CDR3 protein: CASSPLAGAFSEQYF. Here the CDR3 DNA reads TGTGCCAGCAGTCCCCTAGCGGGAGCGTTCTCCGAGCAGTACTTC.

This clone was seen once. The genes are TRBV7-7 and TRBJ2-2; no reliable D call. Germline CDR1 and CDR2: SSHAT and FNYEAQ (reference sequence). V lost 2 bases and J 8 bases, leaving 9 bases between the germline ends. There are 13 residues in the CDR3. In DNA form, the CDR3 reads TGTGCCAGCAGCTTACGCGCCGGGGGGGAGCTGTTTTTT. Residues: CASSLRAGGELFF. Full variable domain (rest looked up from reference TRBV7-7 and TRBJ2-2): GAGVSQSPRYKVTKRGQDVTLRCDPISSHATLYWYQQALGQGPEFLTYFNYEAQPDKSGLPSDRFSAERPEGSISTLTIQRTEQRDSAMYRCASSLRAGGELFFGEGSRLTVL.

The gene calls are TRBV5-8 and TRBJ2-1; perhaps TRBD2 as D (6 bases). Trimming stripped 2 bases from V and 5 bases from J, with 14 bases between. The CDR3 is 15 amino acids. Germline V gene lookup returns CDR1 SGHTS and CDR2 YDEGEE. This CDR3 reads CASSLRGSRNNEQFF. The CDR3 DNA sequence: TGTGCCAGCAGCTTACGGGGGTCCCGCAACAATGAGCAGTTCTTC.

The chain uses TRBV7-9 and TRBJ2-7; TRBD1 matches 8 bases. Trimming took 5 bases from V and 5 from J; bases not matched to a gene: 5. The germline V gene has CDR1 SEHNR and CDR2 FQNEAQ (reference sequence). The CDR3 extends over 13 amino acids. CDR3 residues: CASSPPDRDEQYF. DNA for the CDR3: TGTGCCAGCAGCCCGCCGGACAGGGACGAGCAGTACTTC. The variable domain in full, completed from reference TRBV7-9 and TRBJ2-7, reads DTGVSQNPRHKITKRGQNVTFRCDPISEHNRLYWYRQTLGQGPEFLTYFQNEAQLEKSRLLSDRFSAERPKGSFSTLEIQRTEQGDSAMYLCASSPPDRDEQYFGPGTRLTVT.

The chain uses TRBV7-6 and TRBJ2-1, with 7 bases matching TRBD1. The germline CDR1 and CDR2 sequences are SGHVS and FNYEAQ. The V and J ends lost 3 bases and 9 bases, in that order; junction bases with no gene match: 5. The CDR3 runs 13 residues. CDR3 region: CASSFDRAGEQFF. The CDR3, as DNA: TGTGCCAGCAGCTTTGACAGGGCTGGTGAGCAGTTCTTC.

The chain joins TRBV18 to TRBJ2-2, with D maybe TRBD2 (5 bases). Deletions cut 3 bases from V and 4 bases from J, with 12 bases between. The CDR3 loop spans 15 amino acids. Germline V gene lookup returns CDR1 KGHSH and CDR2 LQKENI. The CDR3 is CASSPDGRGTGELFF. DNA of the CDR3: TGTGCCAGCTCACCCGACGGACGGGGCACCGGGGAGCTGTTTTTT.

The V and J genes are TRBV28 and TRBJ1-2, with D uncertain. V was trimmed by 5 bases and J by 3 bases, leaving 7 bases between them. Germline values: CDR1 MDHEN, CDR2 SYDVKM. This CDR3 region has 12 residues. For the CDR3, the DNA is TGTGCCAGCAGTGCAACTGACTATGGCTACACCTTC. The encoded protein is CASSATDYGYTF.